The clone carrying this TCR beta chain was seen a handful of times. What it recognizes is unknown. This CDR3 comprises 18 residues. From germline, CDR1 is SGHVS and CDR2 FQNEAQ. Trimming took 3 bases from V and 4 from J; bases not matched to a gene: 14. This sample was included in a study of T-cell memory formation after mild COVID-19. The wider study: The TCR clusters were mostly specific to one donor. Study-wide results and caveats: Clones shrinking between day 15 and 85 showed a balanced CD4/CD8 split, and those that grew later tilted toward CD4+. Mostly located in CM and EM were contracting CD4+ clones, with contracting CD8+ clones located in EMRA.

The TCR alpha and TCR beta cDNA libraries, bearing sample barcodes and UMIs, were generated by 5'RACE using constant-segment primers. TCRdb re-called the 5' RACE reads with MiXCR, one entry per CDR3 protein. The sample contains 150,000 to 200,000 distinct CDR3 sequences, 14% of which appear only once. This receptor was obtained from an adult woman who had mild COVID-19 (a few samples of this study predate the infection). Cell type and time point are not known. The V and J genes are TRBV7-8 and TRBJ2-7, with 11 bases fitting TRBD1. Sequenced material: PBMCs or a T cell subset sorted from them (not recorded which). The CDR3 DNA is TGTGCCAGCAGCTTTTACCCCTCTCCGGGACAGGGGGTTTACGAGCAGTACTTC. Translation gives CASSFYPSPGQGVYEQYF.